Shown below are 2 T cell receptor beta chains from a single sample sequenced in a study of Graves' ophthalmopathy and Graves' hyperthyroidism. From RNA, the CDR3 regions of TCR beta chains were amplified and sequenced. First-round RT-PCR relied on HTBI primers, and a second-round multiplex PCR came next. TCRdb independently ran MiXCR on the multiplex PCR reads; one entry per CDR3 protein. The sample contains about 57,000 distinct CDR3 sequences, less than 55% of which appear only once. Sample: peripheral blood. The receptors stem from an adult woman with Graves' ophthalmopathy.

The gene calls are TRBV7-2 and TRBJ1-2; TRBD1 aligns across 9 bases. The CDR3 extends over 13 amino acids. Germline-derived CDR1 and CDR2 are SGHTA and FQGNSA. With 3 bases clipped from V and 7 bases from J, the junction kept 3 bases outside the gene matches. CDR3 nucleotide sequence: TGTGCCAGCAGCTTGCCGGGACAGGGTGGCTACACCTTC. Translating gives CASSLPGQGGYTF.

The chain uses TRBV4-1 and TRBJ1-6; the D gene is possibly TRBD1 (6 bases). The CDR3 covers 14 residues. The germline V and J ends were trimmed by 0 bases and 15 bases, with 15 bases remaining between them. Germline CDR1 MGHRA, CDR2 YSYEKL. The CDR3 DNA follows: TGCGCCAGCAGCCAAGATATTTACAGGGTTTACCTCCACTTT. It codes for CASSQDIYRVYLHF.